The sequence of this T cell receptor beta chain was determined in a study of blood T cell repertoires in COVID-19. Study information: COVID-19 samples, acute and convalescent, were from the United States, Italy and Spain. PBMCs, B-cell-depleted T cells, or T cells were the source of the cDNA or gDNA that made up the material.

Per the original data handling: Amplifying reference gene primers gave estimates of nucleated cell counts. The assay was immunoSEQ multiplex PCR, and TCRdb's table has in-frame clones only and misses some. The V and J calls and clone size come from that table; D and trimming were worked out from the DNA. The sample holds some 200,000 clones, roughly 76% seen once. Seattle-derived patients entered the study during active infection and were followed longitudinally. This CDR3 contains 14 residues. The germline V gene has CDR1 MNHEY and CDR2 SVGAGI. Trimming shortened V by 2 bases and J by 6 bases, and 10 bases separated the two germline ends.

The receptor was derived from a woman of 80 years or more with COVID-19, enrolled during active disease. The J gene is TRBJ2-2, the V gene TRBV6-5; D is uncertain. The source material was peripheral blood. The CDR3: CASSYSLRSGELFF. The DNA of the CDR3 is TGTGCCAGCAGTTACAGTCTCCGGTCCGGGGAGCTGTTTTTT.